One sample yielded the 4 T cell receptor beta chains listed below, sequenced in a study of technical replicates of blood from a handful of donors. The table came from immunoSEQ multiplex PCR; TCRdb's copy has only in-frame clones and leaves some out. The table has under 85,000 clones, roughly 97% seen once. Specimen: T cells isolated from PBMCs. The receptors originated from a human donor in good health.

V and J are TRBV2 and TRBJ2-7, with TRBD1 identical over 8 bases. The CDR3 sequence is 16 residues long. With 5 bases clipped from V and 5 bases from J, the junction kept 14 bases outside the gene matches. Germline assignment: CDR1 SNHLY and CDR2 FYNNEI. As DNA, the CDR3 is TGTGCCAGCAGTCCCGGTGTCGACAGGGGCCTGGACGAGCAGTACTTC. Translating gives CASSPGVDRGLDEQYF.

DNA of the CDR3: TGTGCCAGCAGCCCGATGCAGGGGAACACCGGGGAGCTGTTTTTT. This gives the protein CASSPMQGNTGELFF. The genes are TRBV5-4 and TRBJ2-2; D is perhaps TRBD1 (5 bases). CDR1 and CDR2 (germline): SGHNT, YYREEE (reference sequence). The ends were cut back, 4 bases at V and 1 base at J, with 11 bases in the middle. The CDR3 extends over 15 amino acids.

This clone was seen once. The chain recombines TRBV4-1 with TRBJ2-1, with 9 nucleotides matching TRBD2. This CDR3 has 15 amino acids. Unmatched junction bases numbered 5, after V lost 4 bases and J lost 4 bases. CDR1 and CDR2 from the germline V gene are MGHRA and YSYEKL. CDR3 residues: CASSRKAGGYNEQFF. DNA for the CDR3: TGCGCCAGCAGCCGCAAGGCGGGAGGGTACAATGAGCAGTTCTTC.

The CDR3 region has the DNA TGTGCTAGTGGTTCTGGACTAGCGGGGGTCCGCGGGGAGCTGTTTTTT. This codes for CASGSGLAGVRGELFF. The genes are TRBV12-5 and TRBJ2-2, with TRBD2 matching 13 bases. CDR1 is LGHNT, CDR2 FRNRAP, per germline. The CDR3 spans 16 residues. Germline trimming cut 4 bases from V and 7 bases from J; bases unmatched to any gene: 6.